One sample yielded the 28 T cell receptor beta chains listed below, sequenced in a study of cytomegalovirus exposure and HLA in healthy donors (dated by TCRdb to the late 2010s). The method was the immunoSEQ multiplex PCR assay. For the multiplex PCR, a mixture combining 60 forward primers for TCR Vbeta segments and 13 reverse primers for TCR Jbeta segments was used. TCRdb took over this immuneACCESS table, retaining in-frame rearrangements with V and J assigned. Such tables are incomplete; in checked studies, under half of the missing clones stem from an unresolved V gene, and the remainder is unexplained. The table for this sample lists 130,000 or so clones; roughly 78% of them were counted only once. The top ten constitute approximately 3.2% of the sample. Source material: PBMCs. The receptor source for this set is a man aged 18 to 35 in good health and CMV-seropositive.

The J gene is TRBJ1-1, the V gene TRBV11-2; D remains unclear. The V and J ends lost 5 bases and 4 bases respectively, with 11 bases between them. CDR1 and CDR2 from the germline V gene are SGHAT and FQNNGV. CDR3 length: 13 amino acids. The CDR3, as DNA: TGTGCCAGCAGCCACCCCTCAGGCACTGAAGCTTTCTTT. This encodes CASSHPSGTEAFF.

J is TRBJ1-2 and V is TRBV27; the D gene is possibly TRBD1 (6 bases). CDR3 size: 16 residues. The ends were cut back, 4 bases at V and 6 bases at J, with 21 bases in the middle. Germline V lookup: CDR1 MNHEY, CDR2 SMNVEV (reference sequence). The CDR3 nucleotides are TGTGCCAGCAGTTCCCCCATGAGGGACAAGGACAATGGCTACACCTTC. Residues: CASSSPMRDKDNGYTF.

This chain uses TRBV6-4 with TRBJ1-2; the D gene is possibly TRBD1 (6 bases). Trimming left V 6 bases short and J 1 base short, with 9 bases between. CDR3 size: 13 residues. The germline CDR1 and CDR2 sequences are MRHNA and SNTAGT. DNA of the CDR3: TGTGCCAGCAGCCCGGACAGTAACTATGGCTACACCTTC. It is translated as CASSPDSNYGYTF.

This clone was recorded a few times. The chain is built from TRBV29-1 and TRBJ2-4; D possibly corresponds to TRBD2 (5 bases). CDR3 size: 11 residues. CDR1 is SQVTM, CDR2 ANQGSEA, per germline. CDR3 coding DNA: TGCACCATCCGGGGCAAAAACATTCAGTACTTC. It translates to CTIRGKNIQYF. The full variable domain, rest sourced from reference TRBV29-1 and TRBJ2-4, is SAVISQKPSRDICQRGTSLTIQCQVDSQVTMMFWYRQQPGQSLTLIATANQGSEATYESGFVIDKFPISRPNLTFSTLTVSNMSPEDSSIYLCTIRGKNIQYFGAGTRLSVL.

The CDR3 here is CASSLIQNTEAFF. The CDR3 DNA reads TGCGCCAGCAGCTTGATACAGAACACTGAAGCTTTCTTT. This chain links TRBV5-1 with TRBJ1-1; D is unresolved. Germline values: CDR1 SGHRS, CDR2 YFSETQ. This CDR3 contains 13 residues. V was trimmed by 1 base and J by 1 base, leaving 5 bases between them.

V is TRBV30 and J is TRBJ1-1; D gene uncertain. V gave up 4 bases and J gave up 4 bases, with 10 bases separating them. CDR3 length: 12 amino acids. Germline V lookup: CDR1 GTSNPN, CDR2 SVGIG (reference sequence). The CDR3 protein is CAWTKAGTEAFF. Here the CDR3 DNA reads TGTGCCTGGACCAAGGCGGGCACTGAAGCTTTCTTT.

The chain has TRBV7-9 and TRBJ2-1, with D possibly matching TRBD2 (6 bases). The germline V and J ends were trimmed by 4 bases and 0 bases, with 16 bases remaining between them. The CDR3 consists of 17 residues. The germline CDR1 and CDR2 sequences are SEHNR and FQNEAQ (reference sequence). DNA for the CDR3: TGTGCCAGCAGCTCTCGACTAGAGGGAACCTCCTACAATGAGCAGTTCTTC. Translating it yields CASSSRLEGTSYNEQFF.

Comment on this clone: Other DNA sequences in the sample encode the same CDR3. The chain combines TRBV27 with TRBJ1-1, with 7 bases lining up with TRBD1. J lost 0 bases, V lost 2 bases, and 0 bases had no gene match. The CDR3 consists of 14 residues. Germline V gives CDR1 MNHEY, CDR2 SMNVEV (reference sequence). The CDR3 nucleotides read TGTGCCAGCAGTTTAGACAGGGTGAACACTGAAGCTTTCTTT. Its protein is CASSLDRVNTEAFF.

This chain joins TRBV9 and TRBJ2-7; 8 nucleotides match TRBD1. Trimming cost V 1 base and J 1 base; bases outside gene matches: 4. CDR1 and CDR2 (germline): SGDLS, YYNGEE. CDR3 size: 15 residues. The CDR3: CASSVTGDRSYEQYF. CDR3 bases: TGTGCCAGCAGCGTAACCGGGGACAGGTCCTACGAGCAGTACTTC.

V usage is TRBV5-1 and J usage is TRBJ2-7; 10 bases fit TRBD1. The CDR3 spans 14 residues. The germline V gene encodes CDR1 SGHRS and CDR2 YFSETQ. The V segment lost 4 bases and the J segment 4 bases; nucleotides outside the gene matches: 5. The CDR3 protein is CASSPDRGPYEQYF. The CDR3 DNA is TGCGCCAGCAGCCCCGACAGGGGGCCGTACGAGCAGTACTTC.

Of note for this clone: Other DNA sequences in the sample encode the same CDR3. The J gene is TRBJ2-7, the V gene TRBV5-4, with a possible D match to TRBD1 (5 bases). V lost 1 base to trimming and J lost 7 bases, with 6 bases between them. Germline CDR1 is SGHNT and CDR2 is YYREEE (reference sequence). CDR3 length: 11 amino acids. CDR3 amino acids: CASSLRGEQYF. The CDR3 DNA is TGTGCCAGCAGCTTGAGGGGAGAGCAGTACTTC. Filled out from reference TRBV5-4 and TRBJ2-7, the complete variable domain reads ETGVTQSPTHLIKTRGQQVTLRCSSQSGHNTVSWYQQALGQGPQFIFQYYREEENGRGNFPPRFSGLQFPNYSSELNVNALELDDSALYLCASSLRGEQYFGPGTRLTVT.

The gene calls are TRBV28 and TRBJ2-5; tentatively, D is TRBD1 (6 bases). The germline gives CDR1 MDHEN, CDR2 SYDVKM. The CDR3 has 15 amino acids. V was cut by 7 bases and J by 1 base, with 16 bases left in between. This CDR3 is CASIPGGHLQETQYF. Written as DNA, the CDR3 is TGTGCCAGCATTCCTGGGGGACACCTCCAAGAGACCCAGTACTTC. Combining the CDR3 with reference TRBV28 and TRBJ2-5 gives the whole variable domain DVKVTQSSRYLVKRTGEKVFLECVQDMDHENMFWYRQDPGLGLRLIYFSYDVKMKEKGDIPEGYSVSREKKERFSLILESASTNQTSMYLCASIPGGHLQETQYFGPGTRLLVL.

The chain carries TRBV5-4 and TRBJ1-4; a possible D gene is TRBD1 (5 bases). This CDR3 contains 15 residues. V was cut by 0 bases and J by 8 bases, with 14 bases left in between. Germline values: CDR1 SGHNT, CDR2 YYREEE (reference sequence). CDR3 sequence (DNA): TGTGCCAGCAGCTTGGCTGGGGGGTTAGAGGAAAAACTGTTTTTT. It specifies CASSLAGGLEEKLFF.

This CDR3 is CASSEFGAATRYGYTF. CDR3 nucleotides: TGTGCCAGCAGTGAATTTGGGGCCGCCACGAGGTATGGCTACACCTTC. The rearrangement uses TRBV25-1 and TRBJ1-2, with D perhaps matching TRBD1 (5 bases). V shed 1 base and J shed 5 bases, with 17 bases lying between them. In germline, CDR1 is MGHDK, CDR2 SYGVNS. CDR3 length equals 16 residues.

On this clone itself: The same CDR3 is also encoded by other DNA sequences in this sample. The chain couples TRBV5-1 to TRBJ1-5, with D hard to call. The V and J ends lost 4 bases and 3 bases respectively, with 11 bases between them. This CDR3 spans 14 amino acids. CDR1 and CDR2 from the germline V gene are SGHRS and YFSETQ. Here the CDR3 reads CASSLDGLNQPQHF. CDR3 DNA sequence: TGCGCCAGCAGCCTAGATGGACTCAATCAGCCCCAGCATTTT.

This chain uses TRBV9 with TRBJ1-5, with D unresolved. V was trimmed by 0 bases and J by 5 bases, leaving 12 bases between them. Germline lookup yields CDR1 SGDLS and CDR2 YYNGEE. The CDR3 runs to 15 residues. The DNA of the CDR3 is TGTGCCAGCAGCGTAGGTCCCCTTGGCCATCAGCCCCAGCATTTT. It yields the protein CASSVGPLGHQPQHF. The full variable domain, its missing parts supplied by reference TRBV9 and TRBJ1-5, is DSGVTQTPKHLITATGQRVTLRCSPRSGDLSVYWYQQSLDQGLQFLIQYYNGEERAKGNILERFSAQQFPDLHSELNLSSLELGDSALYFCASSVGPLGHQPQHFGDGTRLSIL.

The chain joins TRBV19 to TRBJ2-4, with D perhaps TRBD2 (6 bases). The V gene's germline CDR1 is LNHDA and CDR2 SQIVND (reference sequence). The length of the CDR3 is 18 residues. Trimming stripped 3 bases from V and 2 bases from J, with 20 bases between. Here the CDR3 DNA reads TGTGCCAGTAGTATCTCGCCATCGACTAGTTGGCCCAAAAACATTCAGTACTTC. Amino acids: CASSISPSTSWPKNIQYF. Based on the CDR3 plus reference TRBV19 and TRBJ2-4, the full variable domain is DGGITQSPKYLFRKEGQNVTLSCEQNLNHDAMYWYRQDPGQGLRLIYYSQIVNDFQKGDIAEGYSVSREKKESFPLTVTSAQKNPTAFYLCASSISPSTSWPKNIQYFGAGTRLSVL.

This chain joins TRBV7-9 and TRBJ1-3, with 9 bases fitting TRBD1. V shed 5 bases, J shed 2 bases, and the junction held 7 bases outside the gene matches. In germline, CDR1 is SEHNR, CDR2 FQNEAQ (reference sequence). The CDR3 runs 16 residues. The CDR3 nucleotides read TGTGCCAGCAGCAATATCAGACAGGGGGCTGGAAACACCATATATTTT. Translation: CASSNIRQGAGNTIYF.

V gene TRBV27 combines with J gene TRBJ2-1; TRBD2 matches 12 bases. Trimming at V came to 10 bases and at J to 3 bases, leaving 10 bases not matched to a gene. Germline V gives CDR1 MNHEY, CDR2 SMNVEV (reference sequence). The CDR3 loop spans 16 amino acids. CDR3 amino acids: CATLETSGSIYNEQFF. In DNA form, the CDR3 reads TGTGCCACCCTCGAGACTAGCGGGAGCATCTACAATGAGCAGTTCTTC.

The chain uses TRBV28 and TRBJ2-3, with D possibly TRBD2 on 5 matching bases. V dropped 10 bases and J dropped 4 bases, with 15 bases sitting between them. The length of the CDR3 is 13 residues. Germline CDR1 reads MDHEN; CDR2 reads SYDVKM. CDR3 sequence reads: CATAPGWADTQYF. CDR3 nucleotides: TGTGCCACCGCACCGGGGTGGGCAGATACGCAGTATTTT. The whole variable domain, filled in from reference TRBV28 and TRBJ2-3, reads DVKVTQSSRYLVKRTGEKVFLECVQDMDHENMFWYRQDPGLGLRLIYFSYDVKMKEKGDIPEGYSVSREKKERFSLILESASTNQTSMYLCATAPGWADTQYFGPGTRLTVL.

This clone was seen only once. J is TRBJ1-2 and V is TRBV18, with D possibly TRBD1 on 5 matching bases. V was clipped by 3 bases and J by 3 bases, with 14 bases between them. The CDR3 totals 15 residues. CDR1 KGHSH and CDR2 LQKENI come from the germline V gene. CDR3 DNA: TGTGCCAGCTCACCCATGCCGACAGACCACTATGGCTACACCTTC. Amino acids: CASSPMPTDHYGYTF.

V and J are TRBV28 and TRBJ2-1; D may be TRBD2 (6 bases). Germline values: CDR1 MDHEN, CDR2 SYDVKM. The length of the CDR3 is 15 residues. V lost 3 bases and J lost 0, with 9 bases in between. The CDR3 protein is CASSFPGSSYNEQFF. DNA for the CDR3: TGTGCCAGCAGTTTCCCCGGGAGCTCCTACAATGAGCAGTTCTTC. Together with reference TRBV28 and TRBJ2-1, the CDR3 gives the full variable domain: DVKVTQSSRYLVKRTGEKVFLECVQDMDHENMFWYRQDPGLGLRLIYFSYDVKMKEKGDIPEGYSVSREKKERFSLILESASTNQTSMYLCASSFPGSSYNEQFFGPGTRLTVL.

V and J are TRBV5-4 and TRBJ2-7; unclear D gene. V was cut by 2 bases and J by 0 bases, with 3 bases left in between. This CDR3 is 12 amino acids long. Germline V gives CDR1 SGHNT, CDR2 YYREEE (reference sequence). The CDR3 DNA follows: TGTGCCAGCAGCTTCGGCTCCTACGAGCAGTACTTC. Protein: CASSFGSYEQYF.

The chain joins TRBV5-1 to TRBJ2-3; 7 bases fit TRBD2. The J segment lost 0 bases and the V segment lost 5 bases, leaving 9 bases of the junction unmatched. Germline-derived CDR1 and CDR2 are SGHRS and YFSETQ. The CDR3 sequence is 16 residues long. The CDR3 sequence is CASSPGTTSSTDTQYF. The CDR3 bases are TGCGCCAGCAGTCCCGGGACTACCTCTAGCACAGATACGCAGTATTTT.

The chain employs TRBV28 and TRBJ1-1; 9 positions match TRBD1. Germline V gives CDR1 MDHEN, CDR2 SYDVKM. CDR3 length: 14 residues. V dropped 6 bases and J dropped 3; count of bases not matched to a gene: 5. CDR3 protein: CASSPNRGHTEAFF. The CDR3 region has the DNA TGTGCCAGCAGCCCCAACAGGGGGCACACTGAAGCTTTCTTT.

This chain joins TRBV7-3 and TRBJ1-2; possible D gene TRBD1, 6 bases. The CDR3 has 13 amino acids. From germline, CDR1 is SGHTA and CDR2 FQGTGA. Trimming cost V 2 bases and J 6 bases, with 10 bases left between them. Here the CDR3 DNA reads TGTGCCAGCAGCTTAGTACAGGGAAATGGCTACACCTTC. It yields the protein CASSLVQGNGYTF.

This clone has more than one count but fewer than ten. The rearrangement links TRBV27 to TRBJ2-3, with D unclear. V was clipped by 0 bases and J by 2 bases, with 15 bases between them. CDR1 MNHEY and CDR2 SMNVEV come from the germline V gene (reference sequence). This CDR3 contains 17 residues. CDR3 DNA sequence: TGTGCCAGCAGTTTATCGAAGGCTAGACGAGTCACAGATACGCAGTATTTT. Its translation is CASSLSKARRVTDTQYF.

This clone was recorded a few times. V gene TRBV6-5 combines with J gene TRBJ1-1, with D possibly TRBD1 on 5 matching bases. V lost 4 bases and J lost 2, with 8 bases in between. There are 13 residues in the CDR3. CDR1 is MNHEY and CDR2 is SVGAGI in the germline V gene. CDR3 sequence reads: CASSLTVNTEAFF. The CDR3, as DNA: TGTGCCAGCAGTTTGACAGTCAACACTGAAGCTTTCTTT.